This T cell receptor (beta chain) came from a study of PD-1 blockade in mismatch repair-deficient tumors. Across the study: Enrolled about 2013-2016, patients had progressing, pretreated mismatch repair-deficient cancers of more than ten types.

Using immunoSEQ multiplex PCR, the repertoire was profiled, and TCRdb retains in-frame clones only, with some absent. Of roughly 40,000 clones listed, around 84% are singletons. Only a few counts were recorded for this clone. Its target is unknown. This CDR3 region has 12 residues. V was cut by 4 bases and J by 5 bases, with 6 bases left in between. Germline V gives CDR1 MNHEY, CDR2 SMNVEV (reference sequence). Mismatch repair deficiency was confirmed in all patients, by PCR or immunohistochemistry. TCRs were sequenced from a few patients responding to pembrolizumab. Whole-study results and caveats: Tumor-resident clones, often undetectable pretreatment in blood, expanded then contracted after pembrolizumab.

The sequence was obtained from an adult with mismatch repair-deficient cancer. The V and J genes are TRBV27 and TRBJ1-5; D unclear. Sequencing was performed on peripheral blood, taken 76 weeks after starting pembrolizumab. CDR3 in DNA: TGTGCCAGCAGTTCCAACGATCAGCCCCAGCATTTT. Its translation: CASSSNDQPQHF.